Below, 18 T cell receptor beta chains from the same sample are listed, as sequenced in a study of beta chain features in type 1 diabetes. Whole-study results and caveats: TCRB CDR3s from Type 1 diabetes patients were moderately but significantly shorter in all four CD4+ subsets.

Expressed TCRB transcripts got sequenced, as all isolated RNA was reverse transcribed. Sequencing was performed with immunoSEQ multiplex PCR; in TCRdb, only in-frame clones are kept and a portion is missing. This table has 600,000 or so clones, roughly an eighth appearing once. For these TCRs, the target antigens are not known. Specimen: naive CD4+ T cells from blood. The receptors were gathered from a man aged 30-40 years with type 1 diabetes.

This clone was observed a handful of times. The chain employs TRBV27 and TRBJ1-6; perhaps TRBD1 as D (6 bases). Trimming pared 8 bases from V and 6 bases from J, leaving 23 bases between. Germline V lookup: CDR1 MNHEY, CDR2 SMNVEV (reference sequence). CDR3 length equals 17 residues. CDR3 DNA: TGTGCCAGCCGCTCACCGTCCGGGGGGGCGGGTAATTCACCCCTCCACTTT. Protein sequence: CASRSPSGGAGNSPLHF.

Remarks on this clone: Other DNA sequences in the same sample also yield this CDR3. The chain has TRBV6-5 and TRBJ2-5, with D perhaps matching TRBD1 (6 bases). This CDR3 has 13 amino acids. Trimming removed 2 bases from V and 4 bases from J, with 8 bases in between. The germline V gene has CDR1 MNHEY and CDR2 SVGAGI. This CDR3 is CASSYGGGETQYF. The CDR3 DNA sequence: TGTGCCAGCAGTTACGGGGGCGGAGAGACCCAGTACTTC.

This clone occurred a few times. The rearrangement links TRBV28 to TRBJ1-5, with a possible D match to TRBD1 (5 bases). There are 14 residues in the CDR3. CDR1 and CDR2 from the germline V gene are MDHEN and SYDVKM. Trimming stripped 8 bases from V and 4 bases from J, with 15 bases between. This CDR3 is CASDGTGENQPQHF. The CDR3 nucleotides read TGTGCCAGCGACGGGACGGGGGAAAATCAGCCCCAGCATTTT.

This clone was found a few times. The V gene is TRBV5-1, the J gene TRBJ2-7, with D uncertain. The CDR3 is 12 amino acids. The V and J ends lost 4 bases and 6 bases respectively, with 11 bases between them. The germline gives CDR1 SGHRS, CDR2 YFSETQ. CDR3 nucleotides: TGCGCCAGCAGCCCAGGTACGGGCGAGCAGTACTTC. Its protein is CASSPGTGEQYF.

The rearrangement links TRBV9 to TRBJ2-1; possibly TRBD1 or TRBD2 for D (5 bases each). Trimming stripped 0 bases from V and 3 bases from J, with 13 bases between. Germline V gives CDR1 SGDLS, CDR2 YYNGEE. The CDR3 runs 16 residues. CDR3 in DNA: TGTGCCAGCAGCGTAGTTCCAGGGACCATCTACAATGAGCAGTTCTTC. It yields the protein CASSVVPGTIYNEQFF.

As regards this clone: The identical CDR3 is also encoded by other nucleotide sequences in the sample. The CDR3: CASSLGQGNGYTF. The CDR3 DNA sequence: TGTGCCAGCAGCTTGGGACAGGGTAATGGCTACACCTTC. The chain carries TRBV7-2 and TRBJ1-2; TRBD1 matches 9 bases. CDR1 and CDR2 (germline): SGHTA, FQGNSA. V lost 3 bases and J lost 6; bases outside the gene matches: 2. CDR3 length: 13 amino acids.

In this sample, this clone turned up a few times. This chain uses TRBV5-4 with TRBJ2-5; tentative D call: TRBD2 (5 bases). There are 18 residues in the CDR3. Looked up from germline, CDR1 is SGHNT and CDR2 is YYREEE (reference sequence). The V end was cut by 2 bases, the J end by 2 bases, with 22 bases between. For the CDR3, the DNA is TGTGCCAGCAGCTTTAACGTTGTATTGGGAGTTGGGCAAGAGACCCAGTACTTC. Translation: CASSFNVVLGVGQETQYF.

The CDR3 nucleotides are TGTGCCAGTAAGGTTACGAGGTACTTC. It is translated as CASKVTRYF. V usage is TRBV19 and J usage is TRBJ2-7; no definite D call. The ends were cut back, 7 bases at V and 12 bases at J, with 10 bases in the middle. This CDR3 region has 9 residues. Germline values: CDR1 LNHDA, CDR2 SQIVND (reference sequence).

This clone was observed a few times. The chain recombines TRBV11-3 with TRBJ2-2; D not resolved. Germline CDR1 is SGHNT and CDR2 is YENEEA. CDR3 length equals 16 residues. Trimming took off 5 bases at V and 2 bases at J, with 15 bases between the two ends. The CDR3 reads CASSPSPTRNTGELFF. The DNA for the CDR3 is TGTGCCAGCAGCCCCTCACCCACAAGAAACACCGGGGAGCTGTTTTTT.

V usage is TRBV9 and J usage is TRBJ2-1; the match to TRBD2 covers 12 bases. CDR1 is SGDLS and CDR2 is YYNGEE in the germline V gene. The CDR3 is 17 residues long. With V trimmed by 2 bases and J by 5 bases, 8 bases remained unmatched. CDR3 region: CASSVTSGGFEDNEQFF. The CDR3 DNA is TGTGCCAGCAGCGTCACTAGCGGGGGGTTCGAAGACAATGAGCAGTTCTTC.

The J gene is TRBJ1-2, the V gene TRBV2; 7 positions agree with TRBD1. V was clipped by 6 bases and J by 11 bases; unmatched bases: 15. The CDR3 sequence is 14 residues long. Germline lookup yields CDR1 SNHLY and CDR2 FYNNEI. The CDR3 spells CASRRDSGSQGYTF. Written as DNA, the CDR3 is TGTGCCAGCAGAAGGGACAGTGGAAGCCAGGGGTACACCTTC.

The sample holds a few counts of this clone. The rearrangement links TRBV7-9 to TRBJ2-1; a possible D gene is TRBD1 (5 bases). Germline V gives CDR1 SEHNR, CDR2 FQNEAQ (reference sequence). CDR3 size: 13 residues. V dropped 1 base and J dropped 12 bases, with 13 bases sitting between them. CDR3 DNA sequence: TGTGCCAGCAGCTTAGGGGGCCCCGGTGCGCAGTTCTTC. This encodes CASSLGGPGAQFF. The entire variable domain, with the rest obtained from reference TRBV7-9 and TRBJ2-1, is as follows: DTGVSQNPRHKITKRGQNVTFRCDPISEHNRLYWYRQTLGQGPEFLTYFQNEAQLEKSRLLSDRFSAERPKGSFSTLEIQRTEQGDSAMYLCASSLGGPGAQFFGPGTRLTVL.

This clone was observed a few times. The J gene is TRBJ2-7, the V gene TRBV4-3, with 8 bases aligning to TRBD1. Germline assignment: CDR1 LGHNA and CDR2 YSLEER. Losses at the gene ends were 2 bases for V and 4 bases for J; bases not matched to a gene: 7. CDR3 length equals 15 residues. CDR3 sequence (DNA): TGCGCCAGCAGCCAAAGGCCAGGGGGCTCATACGAGCAGTACTTC. Translation gives CASSQRPGGSYEQYF.

This clone has a handful of counts. V is TRBV4-2 and J is TRBJ1-4, with D possibly being TRBD1 (6 bases). The CDR3 totals 17 residues. In germline, CDR1 is LGHNA, CDR2 YNFKEQ. Deletions cut 4 bases from V and 3 bases from J, with 18 bases between. In nucleotides, the CDR3 is TGTGCCAGCAGCCCCGCCCCACAGACAGGACCTAATGAAAAACTGTTTTTT. Its protein is CASSPAPQTGPNEKLFF.

The genes are TRBV5-1 and TRBJ2-2; D may match TRBD1 or TRBD2 (5 bases each). This CDR3 spans 15 amino acids. The germline V and J ends were trimmed by 5 bases and 4 bases, with 15 bases remaining between them. Germline lookup yields CDR1 SGHRS and CDR2 YFSETQ. This CDR3 is CASRAGTPSTGELFF. The CDR3 DNA reads as TGCGCCAGCAGGGCCGGGACCCCGAGCACCGGGGAGCTGTTTTTT.

This clone occurred a few times. The rearrangement joins TRBV7-2 to TRBJ1-2, with D possibly matching TRBD1 (5 bases). Germline-derived CDR1 and CDR2 are SGHTA and FQGNSA. The CDR3 is 14 residues long. V lost 3 bases and J 2 bases, leaving 10 bases between the germline ends. The CDR3 here is CASSFEGLNYGYTF. The CDR3 DNA is TGTGCCAGCAGCTTTGAGGGGCTCAACTATGGCTACACCTTC.

This chain uses TRBV7-9 with TRBJ2-7, with no clear D. The CDR3 loop spans 15 amino acids. Looked up from germline, CDR1 is SEHNR and CDR2 is FQNEAQ (reference sequence). V shed 5 bases and J shed 0 bases, with 14 bases lying between them. The CDR3 DNA reads as TGTGCCAGCAGCGGAAACACCCTGTTCTCCTACGAGCAGTACTTC. This translates into CASSGNTLFSYEQYF. Full variable domain (missing parts from reference TRBV7-9 and TRBJ2-7): DTGVSQNPRHKITKRGQNVTFRCDPISEHNRLYWYRQTLGQGPEFLTYFQNEAQLEKSRLLSDRFSAERPKGSFSTLEIQRTEQGDSAMYLCASSGNTLFSYEQYFGPGTRLTVT.

The chain couples TRBV7-9 to TRBJ1-1; D not resolved. Per the germline V gene, CDR1 is SEHNR and CDR2 is FQNEAQ (reference sequence). The CDR3 runs 14 residues. V lost 4 bases and J lost 4, with 13 bases in between. Here the CDR3 reads CASSSHAEFTEAFF. CDR3 in DNA: TGTGCCAGCAGCTCCCATGCGGAGTTCACTGAAGCTTTCTTT.